The next 24 T cell receptor beta chains were all read from a single sample in a study of cytomegalovirus exposure and HLA in healthy donors. This PCR relied on a set of 60 Vbeta primers and 13 Jbeta primers. TCRdb's table, derived via immunoSEQ multiplex PCR, lists solely in-frame clones and lacks some. This sample yields about 190,000 clones, of which approximately 78% are seen a single time; approximately 14% belongs to the top ten. The sequencing sample was made of PBMCs. The receptors were gathered from a woman in her 30s in good health and CMV-seropositive.

The chain is built from TRBV7-6 and TRBJ2-2, with a weak D call TRBD1 (5 bases). This CDR3 comprises 15 residues. Germline assignment: CDR1 SGHVS and CDR2 FNYEAQ. The V and J ends lost 5 bases and 1 base respectively, with 11 bases between them. CDR3 protein: CASSRITGNTGELFF. The CDR3 DNA sequence: TGTGCCAGCAGCCGAATTACAGGGAACACCGGGGAGCTGTTTTTT.

This sequence joins TRBV9 and TRBJ1-5; D not resolved. Trimming cost V 0 bases and J 5 bases, with 12 bases left between them. The length of the CDR3 is 15 residues. The germline CDR1 and CDR2 sequences are SGDLS and YYNGEE. The DNA of the CDR3 is TGTGCCAGCAGCGTAGACGACACCCGAGATCAGCCCCAGCATTTT. This translates into CASSVDDTRDQPQHF. Together with reference TRBV9 and TRBJ1-5, the CDR3 gives the full variable domain: DSGVTQTPKHLITATGQRVTLRCSPRSGDLSVYWYQQSLDQGLQFLIQYYNGEERAKGNILERFSAQQFPDLHSELNLSSLELGDSALYFCASSVDDTRDQPQHFGDGTRLSIL.

The chain joins TRBV28 to TRBJ1-2; 11 bases map to TRBD1. Trimming cost V 6 bases and J 4 bases; bases outside gene matches: 16. Germline assignment: CDR1 MDHEN and CDR2 SYDVKM. CDR3 length equals 18 residues. The CDR3 spells CASSRLTHGTGGVYGYTF. CDR3 in DNA: TGTGCCAGCAGCCGCCTAACTCACGGGACAGGGGGAGTCTATGGCTACACCTTC.

The chain combines TRBV28 with TRBJ2-5; possible D gene TRBD1, 6 bases. The assigned J gene may be wrong: the sequence end matches TRBJ2-7 better. Germline V gives CDR1 MDHEN, CDR2 SYDVKM. CDR3 length equals 13 residues. In DNA form, the CDR3 reads TGTGCCAGCAGTCCCCGGACAGCCTACGAGCAGTACTTC. Protein: CASSPRTAYEQYF.

The rearrangement uses TRBV7-6 and TRBJ2-4, with 7 nucleotides matching TRBD1. Germline values: CDR1 SGHVS, CDR2 FNYEAQ. The CDR3 runs 15 residues. V shed 1 base and J 6 bases; nucleotides not matched to a gene: 6. CDR3 in DNA: TGTGCCAGCAGCTTAGGAGGGGGCACGGGAAACATTCAGTACTTC. Translated: CASSLGGGTGNIQYF.

The chain links TRBV6-1 to TRBJ2-7; 8 bases agree with TRBD2. Germline V gene data show CDR1 as MNHNS and CDR2 as SASEGT. The CDR3 totals 17 residues. Trimming cost V 0 bases and J 2 bases; bases outside gene matches: 9. The CDR3 sequence is CASSEASGRGLAYEQYF. The DNA for the CDR3 is TGTGCCAGCAGTGAAGCTAGTGGTCGGGGACTAGCCTACGAGCAGTACTTC.

This clone was recorded only once. The rearrangement links TRBV4-1 to TRBJ2-5; D is possibly TRBD1 (6 bases). The CDR3 has 14 amino acids. The germline gives CDR1 MGHRA, CDR2 YSYEKL. The germline V and J ends were trimmed by 1 base and 2 bases, with 8 bases remaining between them. The CDR3 bases are TGCGCCAGCAGCCAAGGGGGGCCGCAAGAGACCCAGTACTTC. This encodes CASSQGGPQETQYF.

CDR3 loop: CAWSSGHSGTDTQYF. The CDR3 DNA is TGTGCCTGGAGTTCCGGACATTCAGGCACAGATACGCAGTATTTT. The chain couples TRBV30 to TRBJ2-3; D is perhaps TRBD1 (5 bases). The V end was cut by 2 bases, the J end by 1 base, with 13 bases between. The CDR3 covers 15 residues. Germline-derived CDR1 and CDR2 are GTSNPN and SVGIG (reference sequence).

The genes are TRBV30 and TRBJ2-2, with D perhaps matching TRBD1 (6 bases). V lost 4 bases to trimming and J lost 0 bases, with 12 bases between them. The germline CDR1 and CDR2 sequences are GTSNPN and SVGIG (reference sequence). CDR3 length: 15 residues. DNA of the CDR3: TGTGCCTGGACCCCGGGACACTCGAACACCGGGGAGCTGTTTTTT. Residues: CAWTPGHSNTGELFF.

V and J are TRBV5-1 and TRBJ1-3; 7 positions match TRBD1. The length of the CDR3 is 15 residues. V was clipped by 3 bases and J by 3 bases; unmatched bases: 6. Germline-derived CDR1 and CDR2 are SGHRS and YFSETQ. CDR3 in DNA: TGCGCCAGCAGCTCACAGGGGACGAGTGGAAACACCATATATTTT. Residues: CASSSQGTSGNTIYF.

The chain uses TRBV5-6 and TRBJ1-3, with D unresolved. There are 13 residues in the CDR3. Germline values: CDR1 SGHDT, CDR2 YYEEEE. Trimming removed 4 bases at V and 4 bases at J, with 9 bases between. CDR3 bases: TGTGCCAGCAGCCCGGTAGAGGGAAACACCATATATTTT. This codes for CASSPVEGNTIYF.

J is TRBJ1-1 and V is TRBV7-2; no firm D call. The CDR3 has 15 residues. V was shortened by 1 base and J by 7 bases, with 16 bases between the two germline ends. Per germline, CDR1 SGHTA and CDR2 FQGNSA. DNA for the CDR3: TGTGCCAGCAGCTTAGTTTGGCAGAAAAATAATGAAGCTTTCTTT. Encoded protein: CASSLVWQKNNEAFF.

This clone was recorded once. This chain joins TRBV6-5 and TRBJ1-5, with no clear D. V lost 0 bases, J lost 4 bases, and 10 bases lay in between. CDR1 and CDR2 (germline): MNHEY, SVGAGI. This CDR3 has 15 residues. CDR3 loop: CASSYSIYGNQPQHF. In nucleotides, the CDR3 is TGTGCCAGCAGTTACTCGATATACGGTAATCAGCCCCAGCATTTT.

This chain joins TRBV2 and TRBJ2-3; maybe TRBD1 (5 bases). This CDR3 has 13 residues. Germline CDR1 SNHLY, CDR2 FYNNEI. The V end lost 4 bases, the J end lost 3 bases, and 8 bases lay between the germline ends. CDR3 loop: CASSVTGTDTQYF. DNA for the CDR3: TGTGCCAGCAGTGTTACAGGAACAGATACGCAGTATTTT.

The CDR3 is CASSLVLGGSGYTF. In nucleotides, the CDR3 is TGCGCCAGCAGTCTAGTGTTAGGGGGCTCTGGCTACACCTTC. The chain carries TRBV5-1 and TRBJ1-2, with 7 bases matching TRBD1. The CDR3 is made up of 14 amino acids. V lost 5 bases, J lost 7 bases, and 11 bases stayed unmatched. Germline CDR1 is SGHRS and CDR2 is YFSETQ.

The J gene is TRBJ1-4, the V gene TRBV6-5, with a tentative D call TRBD1 (5 bases). The V gene lost 4 bases and the J gene lost 0 bases, with 6 bases spanning the gap. CDR3 size: 14 residues. Germline loops: CDR1 MNHEY, CDR2 SVGAGI. CDR3 sequence (DNA): TGTGCCAGCAGTTTGACAGCAACTAATGAAAAACTGTTTTTT. This gives the protein CASSLTATNEKLFF.

The chain carries TRBV10-2 and TRBJ1-1; 10 bases align to TRBD1. Germline CDR1 and CDR2: WSHSY and SAAADI. The CDR3 totals 18 residues. The V gene end was trimmed by 8 bases and the J gene end by 3 bases; junction bases not matched to a gene: 18. Here the CDR3 reads CASGGVFGDRGRDTEAFF. The CDR3 DNA is TGCGCCAGCGGAGGGGTTTTCGGGGACAGGGGTAGAGACACTGAAGCTTTCTTT.

This clone appeared a single time. The CDR3 spells CATSRDRVNVREFF. The CDR3 DNA reads TGTGCCACCAGCAGAGATCGGGTCAACGTGAGGGAGTTCTTC. The chain combines TRBV15 with TRBJ2-1; D is perhaps TRBD2 (5 bases). Trimming pared 0 bases from V and 14 bases from J, leaving 17 bases between. This CDR3 comprises 14 residues. CDR1 and CDR2 from the germline V gene are LNHNV and YYDKDF (reference sequence).

The chain has TRBV2 and TRBJ2-7, with D maybe TRBD1 (7 bases). V was shortened by 6 bases and J by 5 bases, with 14 bases between the two germline ends. Germline V lookup: CDR1 SNHLY, CDR2 FYNNEI. The CDR3 contains 13 residues. Written as DNA, the CDR3 is TGTGCCAGCAGATCGACAGGGAGGAACGAGCAGTACTTC. Translation: CASRSTGRNEQYF.

This chain joins TRBV7-3 and TRBJ2-5, with a possible D match to TRBD1 (6 bases). V lost 5 bases and J 1 base, leaving 23 bases between the germline ends. This CDR3 spans 18 amino acids. Germline CDR1 and CDR2: SGHTA and FQGTGA. This chain's CDR3 is CASSHQGKGKLGQETQYF. The CDR3 region has the DNA TGTGCCAGCAGCCATCAGGGGAAGGGGAAGCTCGGCCAAGAGACCCAGTACTTC.

The chain couples TRBV7-6 to TRBJ2-1; TRBD2 aligns across 13 bases. The J segment lost 7 bases and the V segment lost 5 bases, leaving 8 bases of the junction unmatched. This CDR3 is 16 amino acids long. Germline V gene data show CDR1 as SGHVS and CDR2 as FNYEAQ. CDR3 amino acids: CASSPLLAGGPNEQFF. The CDR3 DNA is TGTGCCAGCAGCCCCCTACTAGCGGGGGGGCCAAATGAGCAGTTCTTC.

The V gene is TRBV6-1, the J gene TRBJ2-7; TRBD1 might be the D (6 bases). Germline assignment: CDR1 MNHNS and CDR2 SASEGT. The CDR3 sequence is 15 residues long. Trimming removed 8 bases from V and 0 bases from J, with 17 bases in between. CDR3: CASEYRAMSSYEQYF. The CDR3 coding sequence is TGTGCCAGCGAATACAGGGCAATGAGCTCCTACGAGCAGTACTTC.

This clone was observed a few times. The chain combines TRBV7-6 with TRBJ2-7, with D tentatively TRBD2 (7 bases). This CDR3 comprises 15 residues. Germline loops: CDR1 SGHVS, CDR2 FNYEAQ. Trimming pared 5 bases from V and 0 bases from J, leaving 14 bases between. CDR3 sequence (DNA): TGTGCCAGCAGCGGGGGAGGGGGGAGCTCCTACGAGCAGTACTTC. Translation gives CASSGGGGSSYEQYF.

The V call is TRBV19, the J call TRBJ1-1, with TRBD1 identical over 8 bases. Per germline, CDR1 LNHDA and CDR2 SQIVND (reference sequence). This CDR3 has 16 amino acids. V dropped 5 bases and J dropped 3; count of bases not matched to a gene: 11. CDR3 nucleotide sequence: TGTGCCAGTAGTGTGACCTCAGGGGGCCACTACACTGAAGCTTTCTTT. Protein product: CASSVTSGGHYTEAFF.